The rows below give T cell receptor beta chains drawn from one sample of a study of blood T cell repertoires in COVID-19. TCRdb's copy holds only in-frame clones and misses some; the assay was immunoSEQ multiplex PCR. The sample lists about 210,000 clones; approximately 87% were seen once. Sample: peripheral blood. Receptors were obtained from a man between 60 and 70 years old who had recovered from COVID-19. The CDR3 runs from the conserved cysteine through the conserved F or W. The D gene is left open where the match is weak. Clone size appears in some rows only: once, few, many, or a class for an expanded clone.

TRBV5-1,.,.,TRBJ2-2,TGCGCCAGCAGCTTGGGGGGGGCGAACACCGGGGAGCTGTTTTTT,CASSLGGANTGELFF
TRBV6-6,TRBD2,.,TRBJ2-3,TGTGCCAGCCTAGCGGGGGGGCCAGGTACGCAGTATTTT,CASLAGGPGTQYF
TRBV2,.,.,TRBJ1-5,TGTGCCAGCAGTGTTTACAGCAGCAATCAGCCCCAGCATTTT,CASSVYSSNQPQHF
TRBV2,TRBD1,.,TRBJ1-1,TGTGCCAGCAGGCCTGACAGGGTCGGAAACACTGAAGCTTTCTTT,CASRPDRVGNTEAFF
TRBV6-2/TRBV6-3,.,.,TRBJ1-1,TGTGCCAGCAGTTCAACGACAGGCAGGATCGGCTCTTCAGCTTTCTTT,CASSSTTGRIGSSAFF
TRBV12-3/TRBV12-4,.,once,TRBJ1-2,TGTGCCAGCAGTTTACAGGTCTATGGCTACACCTTC,CASSLQVYGYTF
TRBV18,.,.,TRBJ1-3,TGTGCCAGCTCTATGGGGAGCTCTGGAAACACCATATATTTT,CASSMGSSGNTIYF
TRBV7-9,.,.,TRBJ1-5,TGTGCCAGCAGCCGGGACACTGGGAATCAGCCCCAGCATTTT,CASSRDTGNQPQHF
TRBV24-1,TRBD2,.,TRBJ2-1,TGTGCCACCAGTGATAATACCCCGACTAGCGGGAGGGCCGGGGAGCAGTTCTTC,CATSDNTPTSGRAGEQFF
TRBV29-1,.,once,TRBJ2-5,TGCAGCGTTGGTAGCGGCCAAGAGACCCAGTACTTC,CSVGSGQETQYF
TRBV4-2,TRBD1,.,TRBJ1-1,TGTGCCAGCAGCCCACCGACCGGGACAGAAATCTCATGGGTTACTGAAGCTTTCTTT,CASSPPTGTEISWVTEAFF
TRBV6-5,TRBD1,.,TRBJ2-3,TGTGCCAGCAACCCTACAGGGGCACGCACAGATACGCAGTATTTT,CASNPTGARTDTQYF
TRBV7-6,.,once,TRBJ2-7,TGTGCCAGCAGCTTAGCGGGTGGCGGGTCCTACGAGCAGTACTTC,CASSLAGGGSYEQYF
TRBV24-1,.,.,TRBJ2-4,TGTGCCACCAGTCCATCCTTAGCTGCCCCAAACATTCAGTACTTC,CATSPSLAAPNIQYF
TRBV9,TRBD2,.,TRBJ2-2,TGTGCCAGCAGCGTAGGGCTAGCGGGTGACACCGGGGAGCTGTTTTTT,CASSVGLAGDTGELFF
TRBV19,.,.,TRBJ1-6,TGTGCCAGTAGTATCCCTAGGGGTTTGAATTCACCCCTCCACTTT,CASSIPRGLNSPLHF
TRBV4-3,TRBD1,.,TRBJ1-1,TGCGCCAGCAGCCAAGTAGGACAGGGTAAGACGGCAGCTTTCTTT,CASSQVGQGKTAAFF
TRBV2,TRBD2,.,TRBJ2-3,TGTGCCAGCAGTGATAGTTACCTAGCGGACGGAGATACGCAGTATTTT,CASSDSYLADGDTQYF
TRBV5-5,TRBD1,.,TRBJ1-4,TGTGCCAGCAGACGCCGGGACAGGATGGGCCTGGGGGAAAAACTGTTTTTT,CASRRRDRMGLGEKLFF
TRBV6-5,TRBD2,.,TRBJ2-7,TGTGCCAGCAGTTACTCTAGCGGGAGCTCCTACGAGCAGTACTTC,CASSYSSGSSYEQYF
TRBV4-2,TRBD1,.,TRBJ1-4,TGTGCCAGCAGCGAGAGGACAGGGGGCTATGAAAAACTGTTTTTT,CASSERTGGYEKLFF
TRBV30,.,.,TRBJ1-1,TGTGCCTGGATTAGAGGAACGGTTGAAGCTTTCTTT,CAWIRGTVEAFF
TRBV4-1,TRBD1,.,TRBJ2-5,TGCGCCAGCAGCTCAGGGGGACGGGGCTCGTACCAAGAGACCCAGTACTTC,CASSSGGRGSYQETQYF
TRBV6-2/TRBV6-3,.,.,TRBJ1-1,TGTGCCAGCAGTCTCCTAGGTATGGCTGAAGCTTTCTTT,CASSLLGMAEAFF
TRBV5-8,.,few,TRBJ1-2,TGTGCCAGCAGCTTGGCCCTAGAGGGCTACACCTTC,CASSLALEGYTF
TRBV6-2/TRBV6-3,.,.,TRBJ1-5,TGTGCCAGCAGTTACACGCGGGGGCCAGGGCGGGCGAATAGCAATCAGCCCCAGCATTTT,CASSYTRGPGRANSNQPQHF
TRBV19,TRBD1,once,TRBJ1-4,TGTGCCAGTAGTATGACGGGACAGGGGTGGGGCGAAAAACTGTTTTTT,CASSMTGQGWGEKLFF
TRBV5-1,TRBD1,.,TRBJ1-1,TGCGCCAGCAGCCCGCGGACAGGGGCTTCCACTGAAGCTTTCTTT,CASSPRTGASTEAFF
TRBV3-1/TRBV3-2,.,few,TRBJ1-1,TGTGCCAGCAGCCAAATACAGAACACTGAAGCTTTCTTT,CASSQIQNTEAFF